Sequencing of this TCR beta chain was carried out in a study of T cell repertoires in cytomegalovirus infection. Germline V gene data show CDR1 as SNHLY and CDR2 as FYNNEI. This CDR3 has 14 residues. J gave up 5 bases and V 8 bases, and 6 bases lay outside the gene matches. TCRdb re-called the reads through MiXCR, storing one row per CDR3 protein. The sample records 200,000 to 300,000 distinct CDR3 sequences, 10% to 15% being singletons. This clonotype was recorded at least ten times. The receptor comes from a human donor in good health (CMV status not recorded). Some clones in this sample may be carry-over from other donors' samples. The rearrangement joins TRBV2 to TRBJ2-2, with 9 bases lining up with TRBD1. The sequencing sample was made of PBMCs. CDR3 coding DNA: TGTGCCAGCGCCGGACAGGGGATTACCGGGGAGCTGTTTTTT. It encodes CASAGQGITGELFF. The full variable domain, completed using reference TRBV2 and TRBJ2-2, is EPEVTQTPSHQVTQMGQEVILRCVPISNHLYFYWYRQILGQKVEFLVSFYNNEISEKSEIFDDQFSVERPDGSNFTLKIRSTKLEDSAMYFCASAGQGITGELFFGEGSRLTVL.